The present T cell receptor (beta chain) was sequenced within a study of regulatory and conventional T cells in RAG deficiency. Study observations and caveats: Shannon entropy fell and Simpson indices rose in RAG-deficient patients. Patient subsets had shorter CDR3s; Omenn Treg-Tconv overlap exceeded 80%. These Omenn syndrome Treg sorts may hold peripherally activated cells instead.

Germline V lookup: CDR1 SGHVS, CDR2 FNYEAQ. Trimming removed 5 bases from V and 2 bases from J, with 10 bases in between. The CDR3 is 13 residues long. The assay was immunoSEQ multiplex PCR, and TCRdb's table has in-frame clones only and misses some. The data show roughly 32,000 clones, with about 88% seen just once and approximately 13% held by the top ten. The count of this clone is one. Its matching antigen is unknown. The sample also formed part of further work on regulatory T cells. This second report adds: Amplification used 52 TRBV primers and 13 TRBJ primers. Patient repertoires had restricted TRB V-J pairs and skewed V and J usage, most in Tregs.

Sequenced input: CD8+ T cells sorted from blood. The origin of this receptor is a human donor in good health. V and J are TRBV7-6 and TRBJ2-7; tentatively, D is TRBD2 (5 bases). CDR3 amino acids: CASSLKEAYEQYF. In DNA form, the CDR3 reads TGTGCCAGCAGCCTTAAGGAGGCCTACGAGCAGTACTTC.